These 18 T cell receptor beta chains were all obtained from the same sample, sequenced in a study of blood T cell repertoires in COVID-19. Assay: immunoSEQ multiplex PCR; the TCRdb copy retains only in-frame clones and omits some. The profile shows roughly 250,000 clones, 80% to 85% of them singletons. Sequencing was done on a sample of peripheral blood. The receptors were sampled from a person between 65 and 79 years old with COVID-19, enrolled during active disease.

This chain joins TRBV14 and TRBJ1-4; D is uncertain. CDR1 SGHDN and CDR2 FVKESK come from the germline V gene. The CDR3 extends over 13 amino acids. V was trimmed by 2 bases and J by 4 bases, leaving 5 bases between them. The CDR3 coding sequence is TGTGCCAGCAGCCAACGCTATAATGAAAAACTGTTTTTT. Its protein is CASSQRYNEKLFF.

A few counts support this clone. The CDR3 loop is CASRTTARYEQYF. The CDR3 DNA sequence: TGTGCCAGCCGGACGACAGCCCGCTACGAGCAGTACTTC. V usage is TRBV28 and J usage is TRBJ2-7; D perhaps matches TRBD1 (5 bases). The germline V gene has CDR1 MDHEN and CDR2 SYDVKM. The CDR3 runs 13 residues. V lost 8 bases, J lost 3 bases, and 14 bases lay in between. The full variable domain, with the rest looked up from reference TRBV28 and TRBJ2-7, is DVKVTQSSRYLVKRTGEKVFLECVQDMDHENMFWYRQDPGLGLRLIYFSYDVKMKEKGDIPEGYSVSREKKERFSLILESASTNQTSMYLCASRTTARYEQYFGPGTRLTVT.

The V gene is TRBV30, the J gene TRBJ1-2, with TRBD1 matching 7 bases. J lost 1 base, V lost 2 bases, and 4 bases had no gene match. This CDR3 has 14 amino acids. Germline V lookup: CDR1 GTSNPN, CDR2 SVGIG (reference sequence). CDR3 loop: CAWSFGDSNYGYTF. CDR3 sequence (DNA): TGTGCCTGGAGTTTCGGGGACAGTAACTATGGCTACACCTTC. The whole variable domain, filled in from reference TRBV30 and TRBJ1-2, reads SQTIHQWPATLVQPVGSPLSLECTVEGTSNPNLYWYRQAAGRGLQLLFYSVGIGQISSEVPQNLSASRPQDRQFILSSKKLLLSDSGFYLCAWSFGDSNYGYTFGSGTRLTVV.

This sequence joins TRBV6-1 and TRBJ2-5; 10 nucleotides agree with TRBD2. The CDR3 is 16 amino acids. The J segment lost 7 bases and the V segment lost 2 bases, leaving 10 bases of the junction unmatched. From germline, CDR1 is MNHNS and CDR2 SASEGT. The CDR3: CASSEWGTSAEMTQYF. The CDR3, as DNA: TGTGCCAGCAGTGAATGGGGGACTAGCGCCGAAATGACCCAGTACTTC.

The chain combines TRBV7-2 with TRBJ1-6; tentative D call: TRBD1 (6 bases). Germline V gives CDR1 SGHTA, CDR2 FQGNSA. This CDR3 has 14 residues. V was pared by 5 bases and J by 8 bases, with 13 bases between. The CDR3 is CASSTRSGDSPLHF. In DNA form, the CDR3 reads TGTGCCAGCAGCACTCGGTCAGGGGATTCACCCCTCCACTTT. The entire variable domain, with the rest obtained from reference TRBV7-2 and TRBJ1-6, is as follows: GAGVSQSPSNKVTEKGKDVELRCDPISGHTALYWYRQSLGQGLEFLIYFQGNSAPDKSGLPSDRFSAERTGGSVSTLTIQRTQQEDSAVYLCASSTRSGDSPLHFGNGTRLTVT.

The V call is TRBV11-3, the J call TRBJ2-3; D possibly corresponds to TRBD1 (6 bases). Trimming removed 5 bases at V and 0 bases at J, with 12 bases between. Looked up from germline, CDR1 is SGHNT and CDR2 is YENEEA. The CDR3 spans 15 residues. The CDR3: CASSPTGSSTDTQYF. The CDR3 DNA reads TGTGCCAGCAGCCCGACAGGCTCTAGCACAGATACGCAGTATTTT.

This chain uses TRBV7-3 with TRBJ2-1, with D possibly being TRBD2 (5 bases). Looked up from germline, CDR1 is SGHTA and CDR2 is FQGTGA. The CDR3 length is 14 residues. V lost 5 bases and J 7 bases, leaving 15 bases between the germline ends. The CDR3 coding sequence is TGTGCCAGCAGCCCCCTCGAGAGGGTGAATGAGCAGTTCTTC. Translation: CASSPLERVNEQFF.

This chain connects TRBV7-9 to TRBJ1-1; D gene unclear. Germline V gives CDR1 SEHNR, CDR2 FQNEAQ (reference sequence). The CDR3 has 12 residues. The ends were cut back, 3 bases at V and 7 bases at J, with 9 bases in the middle. In DNA, the CDR3 is TGTGCCAGCAGCTTCGGCCGGGGTGAAGCTTTCTTT. It encodes CASSFGRGEAFF.

V and J are TRBV14 and TRBJ2-7; D not certain. The germline V gene has CDR1 SGHDN and CDR2 FVKESK. This CDR3 is 15 amino acids long. Trimming took 4 bases from V and 0 from J, leaving 13 bases between them. The DNA for the CDR3 is TGTGCCAGCAGCCGAGGCCCCACACCCTCCTACGAGCAGTACTTC. It yields the protein CASSRGPTPSYEQYF.

The genes are TRBV6-5 and TRBJ2-1; TRBD1 matches 7 bases. The CDR3 sequence is 13 residues long. With 5 bases clipped from V and 9 bases from J, the junction kept 7 bases outside the gene matches. CDR1 MNHEY and CDR2 SVGAGI come from the germline V gene. CDR3 coding DNA: TGTGCCAGCAGTAATAAAGGGGGCACTGAGCAGTTCTTC. Translation: CASSNKGGTEQFF.

The chain carries TRBV5-1 and TRBJ1-1, with D possibly TRBD1 on 6 matching bases. Trimming removed 6 bases from V and 1 base from J, with 13 bases in between. Germline CDR1 and CDR2: SGHRS and YFSETQ. This CDR3 is built from 14 residues. The CDR3 spells CASTQGMANTEAFF. The CDR3 DNA reads as TGCGCCAGCACGCAGGGGATGGCGAACACTGAAGCTTTCTTT.

The rearrangement uses TRBV2 and TRBJ1-3; D gene uncertain. The V end was cut by 3 bases, the J end by 0 bases, with 9 bases between. Germline lookup yields CDR1 SNHLY and CDR2 FYNNEI. This CDR3 has 15 amino acids. The CDR3 spells CASSDAGSSGNTIYF. DNA for the CDR3: TGTGCCAGCAGTGATGCCGGGAGCTCTGGAAACACCATATATTTT.

Worth noting for this clone: The junction departs from germline at one end; a sequencing error may be responsible. The gene calls are TRBV10-3 and TRBJ2-1; maybe TRBD2 (5 bases). This CDR3 has 19 residues. Germline-derived CDR1 and CDR2 are ENHRY and SYGVKD. The CDR3 is CAISESSGLKPLSDNEQFF. The CDR3 DNA is TGTGCCATCAGTGAGTCGAGCGGACTCAAACCCCTCTCCGACAATGAGCAGTTCTTC.

This sequence joins TRBV28 and TRBJ1-1; D is possibly TRBD1 (5 bases). Per germline, CDR1 MDHEN and CDR2 SYDVKM. The CDR3 has 16 amino acids. The V end lost 2 bases, the J end lost 9 bases, and 22 bases lay between the germline ends. The CDR3 DNA reads TGTGCCAGCAGTTTAGGGGGGGACCCCCCAGTTCGTCAAGCTTTCTTT. Residues: CASSLGGDPPVRQAFF.

The chain couples TRBV19 to TRBJ1-2, with 10 bases that match TRBD1. The CDR3 has 16 amino acids. Trimming at V came to 11 bases and at J to 0 bases, leaving 12 bases not matched to a gene. Germline loops: CDR1 LNHDA, CDR2 SQIVND (reference sequence). This CDR3 is CAVARRTGGTNYGYTF. For the CDR3, the DNA is TGTGCCGTAGCCCGACGGACAGGGGGAACTAACTATGGCTACACCTTC.

The chain joins TRBV7-3 to TRBJ1-1, with 8 positions matching TRBD1. Germline V gene sequence: CDR1 SGHTA, CDR2 FQGTGA. This CDR3 spans 17 amino acids. V trimming: 4 bases; J trimming: 4 bases; junction bases outside the gene matches: 14. The CDR3: CASSSSGQGSLVTEAFF. The CDR3 coding sequence is TGTGCCAGCAGCTCAAGTGGACAGGGTAGTCTAGTCACTGAAGCTTTCTTT.

The chain is built from TRBV3-1 (or the pseudogene TRBV3-2) and TRBJ1-6; tentative D call: TRBD1 (6 bases). The germline CDR1 and CDR2 sequences are LGHDT and YNNKEL (reference sequence). V dropped 4 bases and J dropped 4 bases, with 17 bases sitting between them. The CDR3 extends over 17 amino acids. As DNA, the CDR3 is TGTGCCAGCAGCCCAGCAGGGAACAGGGCTTATAATTCACCCCTCCACTTT. Translation: CASSPAGNRAYNSPLHF.

The rearrangement joins TRBV6-4 to TRBJ1-2; 11 bases line up with TRBD1. Losses at the gene ends were 4 bases for V and 5 bases for J; bases not matched to a gene: 3. Germline V CDR1 and CDR2: MRHNA, SNTAGT. This CDR3 spans 14 amino acids. The CDR3 spells CASSAGTGGYGYTF. For the CDR3, the DNA is TGTGCCAGCAGTGCGGGGACAGGGGGGTATGGCTACACCTTC.